What follows is one T cell receptor beta chain and its context. Its specificity is not known. The repertoire was sequenced with immunoSEQ multiplex PCR; TCRdb's copy has only in-frame clones and lacks some. The profile shows approximately 1,500,000 clones, 95% to 99% of them singletons. A CD45RA+ naive subset and a CD45RA-negative memory subset were split from CD4+ cells. The data stem from a study of shared clonotypes between healthy human individuals. Study details: Participating donors consisted of two women and a few men aged 18 to 49.

Study-wide results and limits: Memory subsets had estimated richness that was generally smaller than that of naive subsets. Measured sharing among donors was expected to vary with sequencing depth.

This receptor was obtained from a man between 25 and 39 years old in good health. Sequenced sample: naive CD4+ T cells sorted from blood. Subset: CD45RA+ positively selected.

CDR3 in amino acids: CASSIPRSNQPQHF. The CDR3 DNA sequence: TGTGCCAGTAGTATCCCCCGGAGCAATCAGCCCCAGCATTTT. V and J are TRBV19 and TRBJ1-5; D unclear. The CDR3 loop spans 14 amino acids. V dropped 3 bases and J dropped 1 base, with 7 bases sitting between them. Germline values: CDR1 LNHDA, CDR2 SQIVND (reference sequence).